This TCR beta chain was observed in a study of blood T cell repertoires in COVID-19. In the study overall: The origin of the acute and convalescent COVID-19 samples was the United States, Italy and Spain. PBMCs, B-cell-depleted T cells, or T cells were the source of the cDNA or gDNA that made up the material.

Participant reports of clinical history set cohort assignment. V lost 3 bases to trimming and J lost 4 bases, with 16 bases between them. The CDR3 has 16 amino acids. Germline V lookup: CDR1 MNHNY, CDR2 SVGAGI (reference sequence). Original analysis: Using reference gene primer amplification, nucleated cell counts were estimated. Here immunoSEQ multiplex PCR was the method, and the copy in TCRdb shows in-frame clones only, minus some. That table furnishes V, J and clone size, whereas the DNA furnished D and trimming. The sample has about 480,000 clones, over 75% seen once. The rearrangement joins TRBV6-6 to TRBJ1-3, with D possibly being TRBD1 (6 bases). The source is a woman in her thirties or forties who had recovered from COVID-19. The sample taken for sequencing was PBMCs or T cells enriched from blood (not recorded which). CDR3 sequence: CASSYPNVDRGNTIYF. DNA of the CDR3: TGTGCCAGCAGTTATCCTAATGTTGACAGGGGAAACACCATATATTTT.